This TCR beta chain emerged from a study of spatial heterogeneity in lung cancer. Study observations and caveats: Circulating ubiquitous expanded tumor TCRs were observed more frequently at resection than at follow-up.

Time point indicated: sample taken at primary tumor resection. Whole RNA from tumor, nontumor lung or frozen PBMC was sequenced unsorted. The donors comprised roughly 71 untreated early-stage non-small cell lung cancer patients. V was pared by 3 bases and J by 3 bases, with 12 bases between. The CDR3 consists of 14 residues. CDR1 and CDR2 (germline): SGHVS, FQNEAQ. On each TCR cDNA molecule, a unique molecular identifier was present. One entry per CDR3 protein, called by TCRdb with MiXCR from the 5' RACE reads. The repertoire holds tens of thousands of distinct CDR3 sequences, with less than 5.5% as singletons. The sample holds a few counts of this clonotype. The target antigen is unknown.

The clonotype originates from a female donor with early-stage non-small cell lung cancer. The sequencing used PBMCs, collected at surgery. This chain connects TRBV7-8 to TRBJ2-7; the D gene is possibly TRBD2 (5 bases). The CDR3 DNA reads TGTGCCAGCAGCTTCCGGGCTGCGGGCTACGAGCAGTACTTC. It is translated as CASSFRAAGYEQYF.